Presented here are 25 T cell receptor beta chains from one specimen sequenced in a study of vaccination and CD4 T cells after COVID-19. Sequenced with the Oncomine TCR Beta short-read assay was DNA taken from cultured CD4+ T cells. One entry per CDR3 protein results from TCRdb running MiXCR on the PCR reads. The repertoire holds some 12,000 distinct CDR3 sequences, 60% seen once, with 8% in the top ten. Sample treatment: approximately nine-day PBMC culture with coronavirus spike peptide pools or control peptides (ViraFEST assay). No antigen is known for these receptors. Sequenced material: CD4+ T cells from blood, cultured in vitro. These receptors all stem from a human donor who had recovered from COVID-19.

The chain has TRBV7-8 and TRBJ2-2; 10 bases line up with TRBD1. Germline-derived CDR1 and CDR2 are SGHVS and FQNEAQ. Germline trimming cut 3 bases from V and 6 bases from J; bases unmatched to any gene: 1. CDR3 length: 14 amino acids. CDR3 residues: CASSFDRGPGELFF. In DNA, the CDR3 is TGTGCCAGCAGCTTCGACAGGGGGCCCGGGGAGCTGTTTTTT. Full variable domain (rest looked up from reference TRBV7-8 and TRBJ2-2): GAGVSQSPRYKVAKRGQDVALRCDPISGHVSLFWYQQALGQGPEFLTYFQNEAQLDKSGLPSDRFFAERPEGSVSTLKIQRTQQEDSAVYLCASSFDRGPGELFFGEGSRLTVL.

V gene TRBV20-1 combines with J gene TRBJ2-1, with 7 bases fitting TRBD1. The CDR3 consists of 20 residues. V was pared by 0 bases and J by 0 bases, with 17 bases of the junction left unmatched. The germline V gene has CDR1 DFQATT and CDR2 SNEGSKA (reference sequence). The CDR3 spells CSARDLWDRRTSSSYNEQFF. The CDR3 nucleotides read TGCAGTGCTAGAGATTTGTGGGACAGACGCACTTCTAGCTCCTACAATGAGCAGTTCTTC.

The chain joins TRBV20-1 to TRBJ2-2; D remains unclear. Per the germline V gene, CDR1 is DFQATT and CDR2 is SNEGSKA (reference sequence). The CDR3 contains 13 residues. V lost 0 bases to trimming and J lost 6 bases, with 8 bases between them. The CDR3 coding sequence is TGCAGTGCTAGAGATCTGGGTGCCGGGGAGCTGTTTTTT. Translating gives CSARDLGAGELFF.

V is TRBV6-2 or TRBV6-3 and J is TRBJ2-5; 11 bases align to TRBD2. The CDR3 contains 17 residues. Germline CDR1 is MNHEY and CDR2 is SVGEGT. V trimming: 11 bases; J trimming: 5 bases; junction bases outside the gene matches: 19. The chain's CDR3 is CAGAGTSGVGAIETQYF. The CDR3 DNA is TGTGCCGGCGCGGGGACTAGCGGAGTTGGGGCAATCGAGACCCAGTACTTC.

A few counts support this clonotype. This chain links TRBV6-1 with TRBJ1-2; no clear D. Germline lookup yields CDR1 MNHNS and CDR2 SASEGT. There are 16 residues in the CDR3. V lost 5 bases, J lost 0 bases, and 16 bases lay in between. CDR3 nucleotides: TGTGCCAGCAGTCCCTTCCGCACAAACTCTAACTATGGCTACACCTTC. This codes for CASSPFRTNSNYGYTF.

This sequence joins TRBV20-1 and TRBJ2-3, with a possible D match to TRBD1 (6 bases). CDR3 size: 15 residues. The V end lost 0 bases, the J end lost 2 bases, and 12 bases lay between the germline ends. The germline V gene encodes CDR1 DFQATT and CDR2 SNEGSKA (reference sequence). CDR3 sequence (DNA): TGCAGTGCTAGAGACGCCGGGACACCCACAGATACGCAGTATTTT. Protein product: CSARDAGTPTDTQYF.

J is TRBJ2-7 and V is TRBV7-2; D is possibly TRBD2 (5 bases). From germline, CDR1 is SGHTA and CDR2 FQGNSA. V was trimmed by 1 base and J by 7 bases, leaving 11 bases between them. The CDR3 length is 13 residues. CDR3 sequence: CASSLGTSWEQYF. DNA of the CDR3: TGTGCCAGCAGCTTAGGTACTAGTTGGGAGCAGTACTTC.

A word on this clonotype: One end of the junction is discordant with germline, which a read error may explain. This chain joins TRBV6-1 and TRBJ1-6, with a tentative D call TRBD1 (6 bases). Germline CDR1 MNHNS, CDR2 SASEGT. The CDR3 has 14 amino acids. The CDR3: CAISVQGDNSPLHF. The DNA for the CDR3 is TGTGCCATCAGTGTACAGGGCGATAATTCACCCCTCCACTTT.

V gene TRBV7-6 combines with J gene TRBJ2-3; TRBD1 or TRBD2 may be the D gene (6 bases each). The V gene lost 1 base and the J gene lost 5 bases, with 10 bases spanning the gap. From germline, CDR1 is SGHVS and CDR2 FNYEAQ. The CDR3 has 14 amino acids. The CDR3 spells CASSLGGAKDTQYF. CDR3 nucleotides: TGTGCCAGCAGCTTAGGGGGGGCGAAAGATACGCAGTATTTT.

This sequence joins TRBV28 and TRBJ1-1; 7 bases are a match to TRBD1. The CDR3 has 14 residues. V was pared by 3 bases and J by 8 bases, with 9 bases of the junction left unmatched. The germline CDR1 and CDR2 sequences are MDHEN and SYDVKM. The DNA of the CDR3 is TGTGCCAGCAGTTTGAGCGGGGGGACAGTAGAAGCTTTCTTT. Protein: CASSLSGGTVEAFF.

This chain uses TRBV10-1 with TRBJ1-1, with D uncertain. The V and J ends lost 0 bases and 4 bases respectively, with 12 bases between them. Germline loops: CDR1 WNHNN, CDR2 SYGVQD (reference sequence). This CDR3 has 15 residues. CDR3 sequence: CASSESLDGSTEAFF. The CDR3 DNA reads TGCGCCAGCAGTGAGTCGTTGGATGGAAGCACTGAAGCTTTCTTT.

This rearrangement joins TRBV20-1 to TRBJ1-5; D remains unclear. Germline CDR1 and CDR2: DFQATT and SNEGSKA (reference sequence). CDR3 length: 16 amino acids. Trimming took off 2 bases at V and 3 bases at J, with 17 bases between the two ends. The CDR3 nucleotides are TGCAGTGCTAGACAGTCCCTCGGTATTCACAATCAGCCCCAGCATTTT. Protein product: CSARQSLGIHNQPQHF.

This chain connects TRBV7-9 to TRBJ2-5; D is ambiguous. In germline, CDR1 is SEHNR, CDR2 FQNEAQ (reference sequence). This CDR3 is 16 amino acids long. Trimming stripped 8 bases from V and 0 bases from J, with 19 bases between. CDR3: CASRWTDTKYQETQYF. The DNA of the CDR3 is TGTGCCAGCCGATGGACCGACACCAAGTACCAAGAGACCCAGTACTTC.

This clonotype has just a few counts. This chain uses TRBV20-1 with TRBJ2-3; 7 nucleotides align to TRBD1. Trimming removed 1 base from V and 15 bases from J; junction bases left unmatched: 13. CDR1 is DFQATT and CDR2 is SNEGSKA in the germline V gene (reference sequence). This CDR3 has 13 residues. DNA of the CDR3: TGCAGTGCTAGAGTTCCTACGGGACAGAATTTATATTTT. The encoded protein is CSARVPTGQNLYF.

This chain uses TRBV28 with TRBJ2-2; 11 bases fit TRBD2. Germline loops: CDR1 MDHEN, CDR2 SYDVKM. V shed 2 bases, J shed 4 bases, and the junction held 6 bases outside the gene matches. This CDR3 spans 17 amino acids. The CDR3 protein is CASSLILAGGSTGELFF. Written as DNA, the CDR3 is TGTGCCAGCAGTTTAATCCTAGCGGGAGGCTCCACCGGGGAGCTGTTTTTT.

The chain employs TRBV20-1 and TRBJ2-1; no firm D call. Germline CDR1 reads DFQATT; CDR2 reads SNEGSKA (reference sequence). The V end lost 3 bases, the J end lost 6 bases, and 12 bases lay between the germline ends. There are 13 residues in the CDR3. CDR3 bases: TGCAGTGCTAGTCCGTCCCCGGTCAATGAGCAGTTCTTC. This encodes CSASPSPVNEQFF.

The CDR3 region is CSARTIGGYGYTF. The DNA of the CDR3 is TGCAGTGCCAGGACCATCGGAGGCTATGGCTACACCTTC. The rearrangement links TRBV20-1 to TRBJ1-2, with D uncertain. Trimming left V 6 bases short and J 4 bases short, with 15 bases between. CDR1 and CDR2 (germline): DFQATT, SNEGSKA (reference sequence). This CDR3 spans 13 amino acids.

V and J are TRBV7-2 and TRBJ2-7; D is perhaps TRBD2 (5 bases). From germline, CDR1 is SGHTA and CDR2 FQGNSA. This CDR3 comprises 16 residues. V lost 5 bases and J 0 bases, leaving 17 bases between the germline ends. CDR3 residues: CASSMIGWELSYEQYF. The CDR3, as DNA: TGTGCCAGCAGCATGATCGGGTGGGAGCTCTCCTACGAGCAGTACTTC.

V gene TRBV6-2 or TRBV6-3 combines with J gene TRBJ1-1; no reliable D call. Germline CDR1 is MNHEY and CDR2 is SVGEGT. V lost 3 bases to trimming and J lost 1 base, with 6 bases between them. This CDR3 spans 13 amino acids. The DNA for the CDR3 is TGTGCCAGCAGTTATCTGGCGAACACTGAAGCTTTCTTT. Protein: CASSYLANTEAFF.

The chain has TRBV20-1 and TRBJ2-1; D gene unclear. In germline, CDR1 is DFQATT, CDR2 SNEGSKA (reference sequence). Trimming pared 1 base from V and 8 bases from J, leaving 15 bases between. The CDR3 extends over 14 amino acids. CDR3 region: CSARAQTRRDEQFF. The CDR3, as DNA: TGCAGTGCTAGAGCGCAGACTCGCCGGGATGAGCAGTTCTTC.

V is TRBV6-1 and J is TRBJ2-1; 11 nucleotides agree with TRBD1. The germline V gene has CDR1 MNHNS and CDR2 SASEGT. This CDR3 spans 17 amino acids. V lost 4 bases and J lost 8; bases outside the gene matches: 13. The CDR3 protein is CASSGTGGWGDSHEQFF. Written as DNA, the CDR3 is TGTGCCAGCAGTGGGACAGGGGGCTGGGGAGATAGCCATGAGCAGTTCTTC.

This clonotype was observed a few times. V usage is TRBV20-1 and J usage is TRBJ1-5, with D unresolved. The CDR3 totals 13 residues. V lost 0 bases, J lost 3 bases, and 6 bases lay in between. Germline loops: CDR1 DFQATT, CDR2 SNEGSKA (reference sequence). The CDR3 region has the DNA TGCAGTGCTAGAGACAGGTACAATCAGCCCCAGCATTTT. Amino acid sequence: CSARDRYNQPQHF.

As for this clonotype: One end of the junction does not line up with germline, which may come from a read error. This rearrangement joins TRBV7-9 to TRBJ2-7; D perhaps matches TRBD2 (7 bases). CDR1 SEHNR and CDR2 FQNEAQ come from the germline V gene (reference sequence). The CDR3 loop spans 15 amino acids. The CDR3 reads CASRVSVGGLREQYF. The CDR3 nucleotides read TGCGCCAGCAGGGTAAGTGTCGGGGGGCTGCGCGAGCAGTACTTC.

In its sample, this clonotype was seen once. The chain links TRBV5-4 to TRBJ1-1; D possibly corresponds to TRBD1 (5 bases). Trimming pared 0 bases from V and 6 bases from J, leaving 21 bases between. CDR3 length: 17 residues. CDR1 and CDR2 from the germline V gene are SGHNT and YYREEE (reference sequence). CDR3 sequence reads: CASSLALTWGRGAEAFF. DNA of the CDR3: TGTGCCAGCAGCTTGGCCCTAACTTGGGGAAGAGGGGCTGAAGCTTTCTTT.

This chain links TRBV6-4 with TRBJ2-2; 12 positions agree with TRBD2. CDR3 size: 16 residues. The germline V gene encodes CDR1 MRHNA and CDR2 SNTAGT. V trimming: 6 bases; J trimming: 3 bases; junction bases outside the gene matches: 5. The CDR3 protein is CASSKGLAGHTGELFF. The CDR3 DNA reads TGTGCCAGCAGCAAAGGACTAGCGGGGCACACCGGGGAGCTGTTTTTT.